This T cell receptor (beta chain) came from a study of T cells in Graves' hyperthyroidism and ophthalmopathy. The V end was cut by 6 bases, the J end by 3 bases, with 15 bases between. This CDR3 comprises 14 residues. RNA transcripts gave rise to amplified TCR beta CDR3 regions. Researchers ran a first-round RT-PCR on the TCR CDR3 using the HTBI primer set. TCRdb itself ran the multiplex PCR reads through MiXCR, one entry per CDR3 protein. The sample lists hundreds of thousands of distinct CDR3 sequences, 12% to 15% occurring once. This clonotype was recorded at least ten times. V gene TRBV12-3 or TRBV12-4 combines with J gene TRBJ2-7; D remains ambiguous. The receptor comes from a woman under 30 with Graves' hyperthyroidism. The sequencing sample was made of blood. As DNA, the CDR3 is TGTGCCAGCAGCCCCGGGCCACCGAACTACGAGCAGTACTTC. It translates to CASSPGPPNYEQYF.